These 10 T cell receptor beta chains were sequenced from one sample in a study of T cells expressing NK-cell markers. TCRdb reprocessed the 5' RACE reads and reports one entry per CDR3 protein, with no DNA. This sample's table reports some 500,000 distinct CDR3 sequences. Sequencing input: blood T cells: a sorted CD56 or NKG2C T cell subset, CD4+ or CD8+ T cells, or bulk PBMC T cells (not recorded which). These receptors were obtained from a woman aged 50 to 65 in good health.

V usage is TRBV9 and J usage is TRBJ2-1; TCRdb's D gene call, TRBD1, goes unchecked for lack of DNA. The CDR3 runs to 16 residues. Germline CDR1 is SGDLS and CDR2 is YYNGEE. The CDR3 here is CASSVGRLGAYNEQFF.

This CDR3 is CSVGLAVNEQFF. The chain recombines TRBV29-1 with TRBJ2-1; with no DNA, the TCRdb D assignment of TRBD2 cannot be verified. CDR3 length: 12 amino acids. Germline assignment: CDR1 SQVTM and CDR2 ANQGSEA.

V gene TRBV3-1 combines with J gene TRBJ2-1; lacking DNA, the TRBD1 call made by TCRdb goes unchecked. The CDR3 extends over 15 amino acids. Per the germline V gene, CDR1 is LGHDT and CDR2 is YNNKEL (reference sequence). CDR3 sequence reads: CASSQEGQGDHEQFF.

This chain links TRBV7-9 with TRBJ1-5. Germline assignment: CDR1 SEHNR and CDR2 FQNEAQ (reference sequence). This CDR3 region has 14 residues. CDR3 residues: CASSSPMGNQPQHF.

This sequence joins TRBV24-1 and TRBJ2-3; TCRdb designates TRBD2, a call that cannot be tested without DNA. The CDR3 sequence is 12 residues long. CDR1 is KGHDR and CDR2 is SFDVKD in the germline V gene. CDR3 region: CATRGTSDTQYF.

This chain joins TRBV11-3 and TRBJ2-3. This CDR3 is built from 15 residues. Germline lookup yields CDR1 SGHNT and CDR2 YENEEA. CDR3 sequence: CASSLGTGGTDTQYF.

The chain is built from TRBV7-2 and TRBJ2-3. Germline assignment: CDR1 SGHTA and CDR2 FQGNSA. The CDR3 loop spans 13 amino acids. The CDR3: CASSYGSADTQYF.

The chain employs TRBV9 and TRBJ2-5; TCRdb names TRBD1, which stays unverified in the absence of DNA. This CDR3 comprises 17 residues. In germline, CDR1 is SGDLS, CDR2 YYNGEE. CDR3 residues: CASSAPPHRGYQETQYF.

This rearrangement joins TRBV12-3 or TRBV12-4 to TRBJ1-2. This CDR3 is 15 amino acids long. CDR3 region: CASSHPPGGLYGYTF.

This chain links TRBV10-3 with TRBJ1-1. Germline lookup yields CDR1 ENHRY and CDR2 SYGVKD. This CDR3 contains 11 residues. The CDR3 region is CAISRSTEAFF.